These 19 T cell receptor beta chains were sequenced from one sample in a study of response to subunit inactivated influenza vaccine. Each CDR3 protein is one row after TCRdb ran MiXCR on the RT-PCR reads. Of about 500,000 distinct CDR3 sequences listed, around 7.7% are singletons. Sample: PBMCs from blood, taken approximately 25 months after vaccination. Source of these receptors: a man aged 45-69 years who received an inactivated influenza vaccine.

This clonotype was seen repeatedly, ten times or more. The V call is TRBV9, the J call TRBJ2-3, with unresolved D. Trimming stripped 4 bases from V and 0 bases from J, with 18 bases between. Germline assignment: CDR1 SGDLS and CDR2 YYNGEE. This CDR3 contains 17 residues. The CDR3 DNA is TGTGCCAGCAGCCTCTCTCGGACGAGCCCTAGCACAGATACGCAGTATTTT. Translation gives CASSLSRTSPSTDTQYF.

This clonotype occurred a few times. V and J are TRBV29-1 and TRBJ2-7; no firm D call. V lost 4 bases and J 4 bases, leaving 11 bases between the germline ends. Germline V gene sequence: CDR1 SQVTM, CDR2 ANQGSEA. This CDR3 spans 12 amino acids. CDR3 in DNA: TGCAGCGTTGGGACGGCCTTTTACGAGCAGTACTTC. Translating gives CSVGTAFYEQYF.

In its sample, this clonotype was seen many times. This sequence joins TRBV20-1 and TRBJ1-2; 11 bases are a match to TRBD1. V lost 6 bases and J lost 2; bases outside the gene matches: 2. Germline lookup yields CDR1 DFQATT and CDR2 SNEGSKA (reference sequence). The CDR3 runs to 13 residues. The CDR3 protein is CSAGQGANYGYTF. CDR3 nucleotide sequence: TGCAGTGCCGGACAGGGGGCGAACTATGGCTACACCTTC.

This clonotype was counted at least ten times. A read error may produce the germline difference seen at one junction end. CDR3 amino acids: CASSRDRGYEQFF. CDR3 bases: TGTGCTAGCAGCCGGGACAGGGGCTATGAGCAGTTCTTC. The chain is built from TRBV7-7 and TRBJ2-1, with 10 bases that match TRBD1. The CDR3 is 13 residues long. In germline, CDR1 is SSHAT, CDR2 FNYEAQ (reference sequence).

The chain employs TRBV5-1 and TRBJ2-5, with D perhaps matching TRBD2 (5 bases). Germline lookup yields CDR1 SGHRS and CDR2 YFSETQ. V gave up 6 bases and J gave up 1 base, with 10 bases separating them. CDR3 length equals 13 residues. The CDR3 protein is CASMGGFQETQYF. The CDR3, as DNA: TGCGCCAGCATGGGCGGGTTCCAAGAGACCCAGTACTTC.

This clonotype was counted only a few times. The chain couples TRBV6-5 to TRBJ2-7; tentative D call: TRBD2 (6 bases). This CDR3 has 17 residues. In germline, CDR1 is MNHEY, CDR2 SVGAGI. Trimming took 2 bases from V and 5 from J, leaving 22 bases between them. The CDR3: CASSYVGGGLTRDEQYF. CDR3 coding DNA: TGTGCCAGCAGTTACGTCGGTGGGGGGTTGACGCGGGACGAGCAGTACTTC.

CDR3 nucleotides: TGTGCCAGCAGTATGGGAGGGGGTTGGAATCAGCCCCAGCATTTT. It encodes CASSMGGGWNQPQHF. The chain has TRBV6-2 or TRBV6-3 and TRBJ1-5, with D tentatively TRBD1 (6 bases). Germline values: CDR1 MNHEY, CDR2 SVGEGT. Trimming took 5 bases from V and 4 from J, leaving 15 bases between them. CDR3 length: 15 residues.

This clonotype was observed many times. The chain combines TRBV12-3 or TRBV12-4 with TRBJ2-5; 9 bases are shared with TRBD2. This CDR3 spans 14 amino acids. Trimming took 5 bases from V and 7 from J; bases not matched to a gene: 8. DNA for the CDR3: TGTGCCAGCAGTGATAGCGGGAGAGGGGGGACCCAGTACTTC. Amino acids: CASSDSGRGGTQYF.

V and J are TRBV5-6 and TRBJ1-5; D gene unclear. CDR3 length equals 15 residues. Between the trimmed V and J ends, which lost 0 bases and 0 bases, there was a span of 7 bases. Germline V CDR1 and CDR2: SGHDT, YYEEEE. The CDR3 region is CASSLGPDSNQPQHF. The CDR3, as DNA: TGTGCCAGCAGCTTGGGCCCAGATAGCAATCAGCCCCAGCATTTT.

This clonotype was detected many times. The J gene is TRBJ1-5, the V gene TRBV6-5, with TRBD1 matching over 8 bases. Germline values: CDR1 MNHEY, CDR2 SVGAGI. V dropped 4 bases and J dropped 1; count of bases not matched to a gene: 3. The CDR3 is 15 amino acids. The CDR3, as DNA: TGTGCCAGCAGTTCGGGACAGGTGAGCAATCAGCCCCAGCATTTT. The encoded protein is CASSSGQVSNQPQHF.

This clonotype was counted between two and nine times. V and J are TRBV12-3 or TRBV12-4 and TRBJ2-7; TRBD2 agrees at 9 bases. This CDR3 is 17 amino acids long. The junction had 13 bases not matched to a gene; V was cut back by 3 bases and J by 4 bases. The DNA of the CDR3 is TGTGCCAGCAGTTTTCGGGGATTGGCTAGCGGGAAATACGAGCAGTACTTC. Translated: CASSFRGLASGKYEQYF.

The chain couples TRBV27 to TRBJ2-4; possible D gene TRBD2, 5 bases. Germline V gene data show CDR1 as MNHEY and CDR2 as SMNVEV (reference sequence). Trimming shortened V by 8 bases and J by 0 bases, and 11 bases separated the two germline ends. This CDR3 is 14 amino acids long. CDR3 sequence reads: CASGPGLAKNIQYF. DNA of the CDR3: TGTGCCAGCGGTCCCGGACTAGCCAAAAACATTCAGTACTTC.

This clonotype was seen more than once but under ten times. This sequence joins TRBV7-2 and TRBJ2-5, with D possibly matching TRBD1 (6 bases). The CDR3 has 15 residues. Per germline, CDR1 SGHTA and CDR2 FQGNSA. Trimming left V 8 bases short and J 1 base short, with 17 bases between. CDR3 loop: CASCTGLGAQETQYF. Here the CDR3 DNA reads TGTGCCAGCTGCACAGGGCTGGGGGCCCAAGAGACCCAGTACTTC. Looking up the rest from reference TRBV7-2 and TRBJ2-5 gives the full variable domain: GAGVSQSPSNKVTEKGKDVELRCDPISGHTALYWYRQSLGQGLEFLIYFQGNSAPDKSGLPSDRFSAERTGGSVSTLTIQRTQQEDSAVYLCASCTGLGAQETQYFGPGTRLLVL.

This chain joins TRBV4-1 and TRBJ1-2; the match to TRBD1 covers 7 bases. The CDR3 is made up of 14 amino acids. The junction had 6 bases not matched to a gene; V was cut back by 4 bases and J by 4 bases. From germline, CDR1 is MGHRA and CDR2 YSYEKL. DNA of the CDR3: TGCGCCAGCAGCCCAGGGGGTCCCGTCTATGGCTACACCTTC. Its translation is CASSPGGPVYGYTF.

CDR3: CAISESISLLGDGYTF. CDR3 nucleotides: TGTGCCATCAGTGAGTCGATTTCGCTGTTAGGCGATGGCTACACCTTC. This chain links TRBV10-3 with TRBJ1-2; D is unclear. Trimming took off 0 bases at V and 6 bases at J, with 17 bases between the two ends. Germline values: CDR1 ENHRY, CDR2 SYGVKD. The CDR3 is 16 amino acids.

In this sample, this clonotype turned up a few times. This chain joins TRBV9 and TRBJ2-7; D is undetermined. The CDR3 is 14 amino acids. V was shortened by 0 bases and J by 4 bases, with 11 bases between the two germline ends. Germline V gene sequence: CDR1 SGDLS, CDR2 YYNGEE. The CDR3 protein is CASSVAKNSYEQYF. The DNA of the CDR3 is TGTGCCAGCAGCGTAGCTAAGAACAGTTACGAGCAGTACTTC.

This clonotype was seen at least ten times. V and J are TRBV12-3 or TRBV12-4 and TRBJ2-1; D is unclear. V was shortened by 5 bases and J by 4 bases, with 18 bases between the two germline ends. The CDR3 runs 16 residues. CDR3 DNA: TGTGCCAGCAGTCCCAGTATACAGACGATATACAATGAGCAGTTCTTC. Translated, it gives CASSPSIQTIYNEQFF.

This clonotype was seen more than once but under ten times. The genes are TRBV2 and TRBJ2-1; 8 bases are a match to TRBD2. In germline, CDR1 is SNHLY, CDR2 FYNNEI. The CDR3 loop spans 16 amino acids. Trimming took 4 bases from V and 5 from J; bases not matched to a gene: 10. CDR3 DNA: TGTGCCAGCAGTGGAGATCGAGCGGGAGCACACAATGAGCAGTTCTTC. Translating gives CASSGDRAGAHNEQFF.

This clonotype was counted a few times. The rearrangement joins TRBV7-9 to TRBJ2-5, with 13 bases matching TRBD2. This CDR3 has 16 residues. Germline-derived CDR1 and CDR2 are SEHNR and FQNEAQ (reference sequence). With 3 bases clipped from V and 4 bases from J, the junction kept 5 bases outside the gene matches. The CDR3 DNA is TGTGCCAGCAGCTTCGGACTAGCGGGAGCGTTAGAGACCCAGTACTTC. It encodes CASSFGLAGALETQYF.